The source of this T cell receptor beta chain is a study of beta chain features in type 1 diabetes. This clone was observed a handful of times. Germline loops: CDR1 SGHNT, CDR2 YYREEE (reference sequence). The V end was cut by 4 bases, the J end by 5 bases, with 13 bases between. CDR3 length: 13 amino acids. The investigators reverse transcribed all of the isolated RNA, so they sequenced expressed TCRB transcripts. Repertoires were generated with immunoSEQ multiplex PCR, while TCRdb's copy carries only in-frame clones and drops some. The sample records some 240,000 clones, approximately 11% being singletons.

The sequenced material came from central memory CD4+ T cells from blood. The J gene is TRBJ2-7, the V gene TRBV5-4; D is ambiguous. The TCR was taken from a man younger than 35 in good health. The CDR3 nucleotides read TGTGCCAGCAGCCCGGCCCCCTTAGACGAGCAGTACTTC. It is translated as CASSPAPLDEQYF.